A single TCR beta chain is shown here with its context. Its target is not known. The same CDR3 can be traced to other DNA sequences in this sample. The data belong to a study of T cell responses to AZD1222 COVID-19 vaccine. Germline assignment: CDR1 MNHEY and CDR2 SMNVEV (reference sequence). There are 13 residues in the CDR3. The V and J ends lost 0 bases and 2 bases respectively, with 2 bases between them. The study, taken as a whole, reports: Only after the peak T cell response were repertoires sampled. Across spike, vaccine-associated CD4 TCRs were found, dominant at 160-218 and 743-854.

This table comes from immunoSEQ multiplex PCR, and its TCRdb copy is limited to in-frame clones, with some not included. This table has 140,000 or so clones, more than 80% appearing once. This clonotype was sampled from an adult in good health. The sequencing here drew on peripheral blood, taken on day 0 of AZD1222 vaccination. The chain uses TRBV27 and TRBJ1-5; no reliable D call. CDR3 sequence reads: CASSLSGNQPQHF. CDR3 DNA sequence: TGTGCCAGCAGTTTATCAGGCAATCAGCCCCAGCATTTT.